The 24 T cell receptor beta chains below come from one sample, sequenced in a study of blood T cell repertoires in COVID-19. Only in-frame clones appear in the TCRdb table, and some are missing; sequencing was by immunoSEQ multiplex PCR. The table has some 37,000 clones, 88% seen once. The sample consisted of peripheral blood. The receptors here all came from a woman aged 70-85 years with acute or convalescent COVID-19.

CDR3 region: CASSPGFLSATYNEQFF. Here the CDR3 DNA reads TGTGCCAGCAGCCCCGGCTTTCTTAGCGCAACCTACAATGAGCAGTTCTTC. The V gene is TRBV7-9, the J gene TRBJ2-1, with D possibly TRBD2 on 5 matching bases. Germline lookup yields CDR1 SEHNR and CDR2 FQNEAQ (reference sequence). CDR3 length: 17 amino acids. Trimming took off 5 bases at V and 2 bases at J, with 19 bases between the two ends. The full variable domain, in which reference TRBV7-9 and TRBJ2-1 provide the parts outside the CDR3, is DTGVSQNPRHKITKRGQNVTFRCDPISEHNRLYWYRQTLGQGPEFLTYFQNEAQLEKSRLLSDRFSAERPKGSFSTLEIQRTEQGDSAMYLCASSPGFLSATYNEQFFGPGTRLTVL.

A note on this clone: The junction departs from germline at one end; a sequencing error may be responsible. The CDR3 sequence is CASSFDRVTPFELF. Written as DNA, the CDR3 is TGTGCCAGCAGCTTTGACAGGGTCACACCTTTCGAACTGTTT. The chain uses TRBV5-5 and TRBJ1-4; 7 nucleotides line up with TRBD1. Germline V CDR1 and CDR2: SGHKS, YYEKEE (reference sequence). CDR3 length: 14 residues. The full variable domain, in which reference TRBV5-5 and TRBJ1-4 provide the parts outside the CDR3, is DAGVTQSPTHLIKTRGQQVTLRCSPISGHKSVSWYQQVLGQGPQFIFQYYEKEERGRGNFPDRFSARQFPNYSSELNVNALLLGDSALYLCASSFDRVTPFELFGSGTQLSVL.

This clone came up once. The J gene is TRBJ2-5, the V gene TRBV29-1, with TRBD2 matching 8 bases. CDR3 length equals 15 residues. The trim removed 2 bases at V and 4 bases at J, leaving 9 bases unmatched. From germline, CDR1 is SQVTM and CDR2 ANQGSEA. CDR3 in DNA: TGCAGCGTTGAATCCCCAGCGGGAGAGAGAGAGACCCAGTACTTC. It is translated as CSVESPAGERETQYF.

The chain employs TRBV7-2 and TRBJ2-5, with 12 bases aligning to TRBD2. Germline CDR1 is SGHTA and CDR2 is FQGNSA. CDR3 size: 16 residues. V was pared by 4 bases and J by 5 bases, with 8 bases of the junction left unmatched. The CDR3 DNA follows: TGTGCCAGCAGCTCACTAGCGGGGGGCCATTTCGAGACCCAGTACTTC. Its protein product is CASSSLAGGHFETQYF.

The chain uses TRBV4-2 and TRBJ2-1; the match to TRBD2 covers 8 bases. The CDR3 covers 14 residues. Per germline, CDR1 LGHNA and CDR2 YNFKEQ. V trimming: 3 bases; J trimming: 4 bases; junction bases outside the gene matches: 2. CDR3 residues: CASSHQREYNEQFF. CDR3 bases: TGTGCCAGCAGCCACCAGCGGGAGTACAATGAGCAGTTCTTC.

The J gene is TRBJ1-1, the V gene TRBV5-6, with 9 bases lining up with TRBD1. The CDR3 is 17 residues long. Trimming took 0 bases from V and 1 from J; bases not matched to a gene: 7. Germline CDR1 SGHDT, CDR2 YYEEEE. The CDR3 nucleotides read TGTGCCAGCAGCTTGGGGCCGGGACAGGGCGCGAACACTGAAGCTTTCTTT. This gives the protein CASSLGPGQGANTEAFF.

The chain uses TRBV16 and TRBJ2-7; 10 bases map to TRBD1. This CDR3 contains 14 residues. With 4 bases clipped from V and 4 bases from J, the junction kept 4 bases outside the gene matches. Germline V gene sequence: CDR1 KGHSY, CDR2 FQNENV. The CDR3 sequence is CASSRRDRGYEQYV. The DNA for the CDR3 is TGTGCCAGCAGCCGCCGGGACAGGGGTTACGAGCAGTACGTC.

The chain has TRBV10-2 and TRBJ2-7; weak D call: TRBD2 (6 bases). CDR3 length: 11 amino acids. CDR1 and CDR2 (germline): WSHSY, SAAADI. The V gene lost 4 bases and the J gene lost 6 bases, with 7 bases spanning the gap. The CDR3 nucleotides read TGCGCCAGCAGTGTCGGGGGCGAGCAGTACGTC. As protein: CASSVGGEQYV.

This chain uses TRBV9 with TRBJ1-1, with TRBD1 as a possible D gene (6 bases). CDR3 length: 16 amino acids. Germline CDR1 is SGDLS and CDR2 is YYNGEE. V was cut by 0 bases and J by 3 bases, with 15 bases left in between. The CDR3 DNA follows: TGTGCCAGCAGCGTAGGGTCAGGGGCAGGGGACACTGAAGCTTTCTTT. Its translation: CASSVGSGAGDTEAFF.

This chain joins TRBV7-9 and TRBJ1-5; tentative D call: TRBD1 (5 bases). The CDR3 has 15 amino acids. The germline V and J ends were trimmed by 4 bases and 0 bases, with 10 bases remaining between them. Per germline, CDR1 SEHNR and CDR2 FQNEAQ (reference sequence). The CDR3 sequence is CASSSPGGSNQPQHF. The CDR3 bases are TGTGCCAGCAGCTCCCCCGGGGGTAGCAATCAGCCCCAGCATTTT. The full variable domain, with the rest looked up from reference TRBV7-9 and TRBJ1-5, is DTGVSQNPRHKITKRGQNVTFRCDPISEHNRLYWYRQTLGQGPEFLTYFQNEAQLEKSRLLSDRFSAERPKGSFSTLEIQRTEQGDSAMYLCASSSPGGSNQPQHFGDGTRLSIL.

This clone has a single count. The chain recombines TRBV6-5 with TRBJ1-5, with a weak D call TRBD1 (5 bases). CDR3 length equals 14 residues. Germline V lookup: CDR1 MNHEY, CDR2 SVGAGI. V was pared by 9 bases and J by 0 bases, with 12 bases between. Here the CDR3 reads CASGQEYSNQPQHF. Here the CDR3 DNA reads TGTGCCAGTGGACAAGAATATAGCAATCAGCCCCAGCATTTT.

V is TRBV6-5 and J is TRBJ2-6; D uncertain. Trimming cost V 2 bases and J 0 bases, with 5 bases left between them. From germline, CDR1 is MNHEY and CDR2 SVGAGI. CDR3 size: 15 residues. CDR3 region: CASSYVSSGANVLTF. The CDR3 region has the DNA TGTGCCAGCAGTTACGTCAGCTCTGGGGCCAACGTCCTGACTTTC.

This clone was counted only a few times. The CDR3 loop is CASSRTGNEQYV. In DNA form, the CDR3 reads TGTGCCAGCAGCCGGACAGGGAACGAGCAGTACGTC. This chain uses TRBV12-3 or TRBV12-4 with TRBJ2-7, with 8 nucleotides matching TRBD1. V lost 6 bases and J lost 5; bases outside the gene matches: 3. This CDR3 region has 12 residues.

The rearrangement links TRBV6-5 to TRBJ2-7; 8 positions match TRBD2. The CDR3 totals 13 residues. Germline lookup yields CDR1 MNHEY and CDR2 SVGAGI. V trimming: 10 bases; J trimming: 6 bases; junction bases outside the gene matches: 11. As DNA, the CDR3 is TGTGCCACCGGTCGGGGGGGAGGGCTCGAGCAGTACGTC. It codes for CATGRGGGLEQYV.

V and J are TRBV3-1 (or the pseudogene TRBV3-2) and TRBJ2-1, with a weak D call TRBD1 (6 bases). The CDR3 loop spans 13 amino acids. V was shortened by 2 bases and J by 9 bases, with 11 bases between the two germline ends. The germline CDR1 and CDR2 sequences are LGHDT and YNNKEL (reference sequence). The CDR3 DNA follows: TGTGCCAGCAGCCAATTCAGGGGCCCTGAGCAGTTCTTC. As protein: CASSQFRGPEQFF.

The J gene is TRBJ2-1, the V gene TRBV19; no reliable D call. The CDR3 covers 12 residues. Trimming took 2 bases from V and 5 from J, leaving 4 bases between them. Germline V gives CDR1 LNHDA, CDR2 SQIVND (reference sequence). CDR3 coding DNA: TGTGCCAGTAGTATACTCCACAATGAGCAGTTCTTC. Amino acid sequence: CASSILHNEQFF.

V and J are TRBV30 and TRBJ1-2, with D uncertain. This CDR3 has 13 amino acids. Germline assignment: CDR1 GTSNPN and CDR2 SVGIG (reference sequence). Trimming shortened V by 1 base and J by 1 base, and 7 bases separated the two germline ends. CDR3: CAWSAGFNYGYTF. CDR3 DNA: TGTGCCTGGAGTGCCGGTTTTAACTATGGCTACACCTTC.

The gene calls are TRBV27 and TRBJ1-1; D call uncertain. This CDR3 spans 14 amino acids. V lost 2 bases and J 2 bases, leaving 9 bases between the germline ends. Germline V lookup: CDR1 MNHEY, CDR2 SMNVEV (reference sequence). CDR3 coding DNA: TGTGCCAGCAGTTTAGATCGGGTTAACACTGAAGCTTTCTTT. Translation: CASSLDRVNTEAFF.

V and J are TRBV3-1 (or the pseudogene TRBV3-2) and TRBJ2-2; TRBD2 might be the D (6 bases). In germline, CDR1 is LGHDT, CDR2 YNNKEL (reference sequence). The V and J ends lost 3 bases and 0 bases respectively, with 11 bases between them. The length of the CDR3 is 16 residues. CDR3 nucleotide sequence: TGTGCCAGCAGCCAGACGTGGGGGGCGAACACCGGGGAGCTGTTTTTT. Its translation is CASSQTWGANTGELFF.

The CDR3 region has the DNA TGTGCCAGCTCATTTTCGGAGGCTAGCGGGGGGAGCTCCTACAATGAGCAGTTCTTC. It translates to CASSFSEASGGSSYNEQFF. This chain uses TRBV18 with TRBJ2-1; 11 bases fit TRBD2. Per the germline V gene, CDR1 is KGHSH and CDR2 is LQKENI. This CDR3 has 19 amino acids. With 5 bases clipped from V and 0 bases from J, the junction kept 12 bases outside the gene matches.

V is TRBV11-3 and J is TRBJ2-3; 11 nucleotides match TRBD2. This CDR3 contains 17 residues. The J segment lost 2 bases and the V segment lost 0 bases, leaving 4 bases of the junction unmatched. Germline values: CDR1 SGHNT, CDR2 YENEEA. CDR3 protein: CASSLDLTSGTTDTQYF. The DNA for the CDR3 is TGTGCCAGCAGCTTAGATCTGACTAGCGGGACCACAGATACGCAGTATTTT.

CDR3 sequence reads: CASRQGAQPQHF. The CDR3 bases are TGTGCCAGCCGACAGGGGGCACAGCCCCAGCATTTT. V and J are TRBV6-5 and TRBJ1-5; 10 nucleotides match TRBD1. V trimming: 8 bases; J trimming: 7 bases; junction bases outside the gene matches: 2. Germline V lookup: CDR1 MNHEY, CDR2 SVGAGI. This CDR3 spans 12 amino acids.

The chain combines TRBV28 with TRBJ1-4; 9 nucleotides line up with TRBD1. CDR3 length: 15 amino acids. The V segment lost 5 bases and the J segment 8 bases; nucleotides outside the gene matches: 9. Germline CDR1 and CDR2: MDHEN and SYDVKM. The CDR3 sequence: CASSTGTGRGEKLFF. DNA of the CDR3: TGTGCCAGCAGTACCGGGACAGGGAGAGGGGAAAAACTGTTTTTT. Variable domain in full (rest from reference TRBV28 and TRBJ1-4): DVKVTQSSRYLVKRTGEKVFLECVQDMDHENMFWYRQDPGLGLRLIYFSYDVKMKEKGDIPEGYSVSREKKERFSLILESASTNQTSMYLCASSTGTGRGEKLFFGSGTQLSVL.

The J gene is TRBJ1-3, the V gene TRBV7-2; no reliable D call. V was shortened by 2 bases and J by 5 bases, with 19 bases between the two germline ends. The germline gives CDR1 SGHTA, CDR2 FQGNSA. The CDR3 sequence is 17 residues long. The CDR3, as DNA: TGTGCCAGCAGCTTAAATCCTCAGGCTCGAAAGAGAAACACCATATATTTT. Its protein product is CASSLNPQARKRNTIYF.